This TCR beta chain was captured in a study of blood T cell repertoires in COVID-19. Across the study: In each case, the material was cDNA or gDNA derived from T cells, B-cell-depleted T cells, or PBMCs.

The junction had 7 bases not matched to a gene; V was cut back by 4 bases and J by 2 bases. There are 16 residues in the CDR3. CDR1 LNHDA and CDR2 SQIVND come from the germline V gene (reference sequence). The table came from immunoSEQ multiplex PCR; TCRdb's copy has only in-frame clones and leaves some out. The sample has some 190,000 clones, 75% to 90% seen once. J is TRBJ2-3 and V is TRBV19; 9 bases are shared with TRBD1. Input material: peripheral blood. The receptor's source is a human donor with active or convalescent COVID-19. The donor label of this sample is uncertain. This CDR3 is CASSRGTGPYTDTQYF. The CDR3 DNA is TGTGCCAGTAGTAGGGGGACAGGGCCCTACACAGATACGCAGTATTTT.